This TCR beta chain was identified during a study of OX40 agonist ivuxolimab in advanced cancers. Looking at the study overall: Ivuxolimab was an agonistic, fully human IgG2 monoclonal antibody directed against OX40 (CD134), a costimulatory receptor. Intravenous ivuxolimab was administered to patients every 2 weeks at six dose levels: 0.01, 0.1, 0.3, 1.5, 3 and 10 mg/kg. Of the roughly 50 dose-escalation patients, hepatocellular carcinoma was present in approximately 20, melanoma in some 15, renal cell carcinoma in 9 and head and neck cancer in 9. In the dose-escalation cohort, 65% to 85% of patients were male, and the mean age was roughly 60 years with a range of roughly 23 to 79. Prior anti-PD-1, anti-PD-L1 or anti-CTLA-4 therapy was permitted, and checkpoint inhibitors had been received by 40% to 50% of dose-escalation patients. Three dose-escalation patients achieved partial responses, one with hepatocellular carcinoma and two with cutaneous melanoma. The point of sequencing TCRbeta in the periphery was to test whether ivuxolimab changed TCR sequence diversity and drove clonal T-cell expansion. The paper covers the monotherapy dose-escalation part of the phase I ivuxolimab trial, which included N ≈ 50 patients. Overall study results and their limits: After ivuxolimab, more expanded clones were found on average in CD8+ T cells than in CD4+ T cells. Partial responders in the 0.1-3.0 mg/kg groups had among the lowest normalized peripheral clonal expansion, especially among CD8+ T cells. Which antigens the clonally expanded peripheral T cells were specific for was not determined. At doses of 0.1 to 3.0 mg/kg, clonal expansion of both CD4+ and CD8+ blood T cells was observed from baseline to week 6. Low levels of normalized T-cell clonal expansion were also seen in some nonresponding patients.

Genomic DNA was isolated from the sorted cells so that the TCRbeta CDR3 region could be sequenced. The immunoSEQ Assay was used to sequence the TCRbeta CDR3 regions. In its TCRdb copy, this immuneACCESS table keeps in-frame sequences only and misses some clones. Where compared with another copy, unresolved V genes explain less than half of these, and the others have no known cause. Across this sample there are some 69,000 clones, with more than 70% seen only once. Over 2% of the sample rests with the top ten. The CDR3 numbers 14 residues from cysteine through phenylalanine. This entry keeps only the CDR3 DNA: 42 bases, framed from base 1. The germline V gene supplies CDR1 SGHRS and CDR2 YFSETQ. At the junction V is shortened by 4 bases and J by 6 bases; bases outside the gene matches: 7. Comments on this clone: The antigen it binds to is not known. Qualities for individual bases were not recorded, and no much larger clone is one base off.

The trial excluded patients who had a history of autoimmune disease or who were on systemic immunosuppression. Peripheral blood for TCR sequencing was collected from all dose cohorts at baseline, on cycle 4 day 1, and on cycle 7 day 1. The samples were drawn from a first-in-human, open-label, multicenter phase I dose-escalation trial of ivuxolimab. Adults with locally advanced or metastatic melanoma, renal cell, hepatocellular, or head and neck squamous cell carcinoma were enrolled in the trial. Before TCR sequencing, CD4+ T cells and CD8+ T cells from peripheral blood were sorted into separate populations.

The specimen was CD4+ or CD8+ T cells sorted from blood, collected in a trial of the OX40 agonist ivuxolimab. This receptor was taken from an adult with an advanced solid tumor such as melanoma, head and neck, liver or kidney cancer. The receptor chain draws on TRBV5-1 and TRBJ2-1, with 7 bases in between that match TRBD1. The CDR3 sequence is CASSNTGTANEQFF. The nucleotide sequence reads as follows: TGCGCCAGCAGCAACACCGGGACAGCCAATGAGCAGTTCTTC.